In this sample, the clone carrying this TCR beta chain turned up many times. This sample stems from a study of early T cells in non-severe SARS-CoV-2 infection. Unique molecular identifiers tagged individual cDNA molecules. TCRdb itself ran the 5' RACE reads through MiXCR, one entry per CDR3 protein. The top ten hold about 9.3% of the sample, which has more than 55,000 distinct CDR3 sequences, about 13% seen once. Germline V gene sequence: CDR1 SGHTA, CDR2 FQGNSA. The CDR3 totals 13 residues. The V gene lost 1 base and the J gene lost 3 bases, with 7 bases spanning the gap. This clonotype originated in an adult who was a healthcare worker with PCR-confirmed SARS-CoV-2 infection or an uninfected control (not recorded which). The chain uses TRBV7-2 and TRBJ2-7; D call uncertain. Sequencing was performed on whole blood, taken at baseline. The CDR3 nucleotides are TGTGCCAGCAGCTTAGGAACAGTCTACGAGCAGTACTTC. This encodes CASSLGTVYEQYF.